These 2 T cell receptor beta chains came from one sample sequenced in a study of T-cell reconstitution after alpha-beta-depleted transplantation in children. For TCRbeta, the library was prepared with unique molecular identifiers. TCRdb itself ran the PCR reads through MiXCR, one entry per CDR3 protein. Of approximately 1,000,000 distinct CDR3 sequences in the sample, about 29% were seen once. The sample consisted of PBMCs, mostly from graft donor cells, taken 360 days after TCRalphabeta/CD19-depleted stem cell transplant. These receptors all come from a boy in the first two years of life who had a stem cell transplant for SCID, so the T cells may come from the graft donor.

The CDR3 region has the DNA TGTGCCAGCAGTTACTCTCAACGGGGTAGCTCTGGAAACACCATATATTTT. It yields the protein CASSYSQRGSSGNTIYF. The chain recombines TRBV6-5 with TRBJ1-3; D unclear. V was trimmed by 0 bases and J by 0 bases, leaving 12 bases between them. Germline CDR1 MNHEY, CDR2 SVGAGI. The CDR3 sequence is 17 residues long.

The chain links TRBV5-1 to TRBJ1-2; the match to TRBD1 covers 9 bases. CDR3 length: 14 residues. Germline assignment: CDR1 SGHRS and CDR2 YFSETQ. Unmatched junction bases numbered 9, after V lost 4 bases and J lost 8 bases. CDR3 amino acids: CASSPRDRVEGYTF. CDR3 nucleotides: TGCGCCAGCAGCCCCCGGGACAGGGTCGAGGGCTACACCTTC.